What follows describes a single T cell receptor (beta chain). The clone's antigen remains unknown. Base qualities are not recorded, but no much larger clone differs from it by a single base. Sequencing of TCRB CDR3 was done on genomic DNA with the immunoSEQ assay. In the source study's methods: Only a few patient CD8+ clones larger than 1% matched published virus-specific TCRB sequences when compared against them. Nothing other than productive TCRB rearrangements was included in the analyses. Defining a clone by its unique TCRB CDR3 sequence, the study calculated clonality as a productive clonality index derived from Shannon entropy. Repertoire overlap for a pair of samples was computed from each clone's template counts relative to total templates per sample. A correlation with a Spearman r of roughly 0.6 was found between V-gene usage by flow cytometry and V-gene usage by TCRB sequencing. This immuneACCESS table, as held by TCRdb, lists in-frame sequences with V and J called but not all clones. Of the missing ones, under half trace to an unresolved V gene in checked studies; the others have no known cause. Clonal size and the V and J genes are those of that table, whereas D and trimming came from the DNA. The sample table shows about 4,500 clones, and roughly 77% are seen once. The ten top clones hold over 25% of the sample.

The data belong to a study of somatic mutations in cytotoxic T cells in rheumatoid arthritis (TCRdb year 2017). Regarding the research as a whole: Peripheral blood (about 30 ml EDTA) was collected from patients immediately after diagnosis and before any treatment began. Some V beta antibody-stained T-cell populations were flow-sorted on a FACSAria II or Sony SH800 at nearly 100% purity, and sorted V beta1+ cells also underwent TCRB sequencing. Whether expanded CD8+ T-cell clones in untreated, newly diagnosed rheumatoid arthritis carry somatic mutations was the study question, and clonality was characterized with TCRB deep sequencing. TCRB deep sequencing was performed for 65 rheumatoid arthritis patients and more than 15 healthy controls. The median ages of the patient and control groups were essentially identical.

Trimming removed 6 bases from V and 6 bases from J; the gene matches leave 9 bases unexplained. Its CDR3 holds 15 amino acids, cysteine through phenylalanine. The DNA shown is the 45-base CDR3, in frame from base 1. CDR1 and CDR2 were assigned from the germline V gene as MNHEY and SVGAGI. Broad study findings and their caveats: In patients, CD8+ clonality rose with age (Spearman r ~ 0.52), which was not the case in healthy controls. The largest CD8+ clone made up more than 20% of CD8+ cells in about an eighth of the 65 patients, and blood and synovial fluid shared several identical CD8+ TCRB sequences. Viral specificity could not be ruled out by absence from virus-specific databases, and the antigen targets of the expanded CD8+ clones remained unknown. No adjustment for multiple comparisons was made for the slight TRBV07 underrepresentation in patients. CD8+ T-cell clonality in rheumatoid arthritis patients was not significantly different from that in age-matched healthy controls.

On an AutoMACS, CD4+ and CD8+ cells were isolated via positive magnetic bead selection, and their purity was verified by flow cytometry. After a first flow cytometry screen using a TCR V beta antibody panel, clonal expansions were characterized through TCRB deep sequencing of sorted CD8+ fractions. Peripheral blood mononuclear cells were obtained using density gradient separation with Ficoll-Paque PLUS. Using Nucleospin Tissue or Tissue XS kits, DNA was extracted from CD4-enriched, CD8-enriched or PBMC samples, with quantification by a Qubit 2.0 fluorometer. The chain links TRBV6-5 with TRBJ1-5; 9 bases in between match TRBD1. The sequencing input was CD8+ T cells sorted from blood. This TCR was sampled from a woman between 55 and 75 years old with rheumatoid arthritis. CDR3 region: CASSPRTGESQPQHF. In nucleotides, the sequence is TGTGCCAGCAGCCCCAGGACAGGGGAGAGTCAGCCCCAGCATTTT.